The rows below give T cell receptor beta chains drawn from one sample of a study of cytomegalovirus exposure and HLA in healthy donors. Measured with immunoSEQ multiplex PCR; TCRdb has only the in-frame clones, and not every one. The sample shows roughly 65,000 clones, about four fifths of them seen only once. The sequenced sample consisted of PBMCs. These receptors all come from a woman aged 25 to 45 in good health and CMV-seronegative. Each CDR3 is given with its conserved first and last residue. The D gene is left open where the match is weak. Size is stated for part of the rows, as once, few or many counts, or as a class when the clone is expanded.

J gene | V gene | D gene | clone size | CDR3 DNA | CDR3 protein
TRBJ1-5 | TRBV19 | NA | NA | TGTGCCAGTACCCCGACAGGACATAGCAATCAGCCCCAGCATTTT | CASTPTGHSNQPQHF
TRBJ2-1 | TRBV7-9 | TRBD2 | NA | TGTGCCAGCAGCCCCCGCCCCGGGACTAGCTATGAGCAGTTCTTC | CASSPRPGTSYEQFF
TRBJ2-7 | TRBV28 | TRBD1 | few | TGTGCCAGCAGCCGACCGGGACAGGGTAGCTACGAGCAGTACTTC | CASSRPGQGSYEQYF
TRBJ2-7 | TRBV5-1 | TRBD2 | NA | TGCGCCAGCACCCCCAGGGCTAGCGGGACCTACGAGCAGTACTTC | CASTPRASGTYEQYF
TRBJ1-2 | TRBV30 | NA | NA | TGTGCCTGGAGTCCTCCCGGGAGCCGGAGAGGTACCTTC | CAWSPPGSRRGTF
TRBJ1-4 | TRBV29-1 | TRBD1 | NA | TGCAGCGTGAGACGGGACGGGACAGACAATGAAAAACTGTTTTTT | CSVRRDGTDNEKLFF
TRBJ2-2 | TRBV6-1 | TRBD2 | NA | TGTGCCAGCAGTACTAGCGGGGGAAGTACCGGGGAGCTGTTTTTT | CASSTSGGSTGELFF
TRBJ1-1 | TRBV29-1 | NA | NA | TGCAGCGTTGAATTGGACAATTTCTCTGAAGCTTTCTTT | CSVELDNFSEAFF
TRBJ2-5 | TRBV11-3 | NA | few | TGTGCCAGCAGCCAGGGTGAGACCCAGTACTTC | CASSQGETQYF
TRBJ2-7 | TRBV5-4 | TRBD2 | few | TGTGCCAGCAGCACCTTAGCGGGGGAGACCTACGAGCAGTACTTC | CASSTLAGETYEQYF
TRBJ2-2 | TRBV9 | TRBD2 | NA | TGTGCCAGCAGTGAAGGGACTAGCGTCACCGGGGAGCTGTTTTTT | CASSEGTSVTGELFF
TRBJ2-1 | TRBV12-5 | NA | NA | TGTGCTAGTGGATCCCAATCCGGGACTCAGTTCTTC | CASGSQSGTQFF
TRBJ1-2 | TRBV6-5 | TRBD1 | NA | TGTGCCAGCCACCCGATCACAGGGGGCAACTATGGCTACACCTTC | CASHPITGGNYGYTF
TRBJ2-7 | TRBV30 | NA | NA | TGTGCCTGGAGTGTCCTATACAAGTCCTCCCGGGCGGGATACGAGCAGTACTTC | CAWSVLYKSSRAGYEQYF
TRBJ2-7 | TRBV30 | TRBD2 | NA | TGTGCCGGCCGGACTAGCGGGAGTAACTACGAGCAGTACTTC | CAGRTSGSNYEQYF
TRBJ2-1 | TRBV6-1 | TRBD2 | NA | TGTGCCAGCAGTCCAAGCGGGAGGAGGTTTCATGAGCAGTTCTTC | CASSPSGRRFHEQFF